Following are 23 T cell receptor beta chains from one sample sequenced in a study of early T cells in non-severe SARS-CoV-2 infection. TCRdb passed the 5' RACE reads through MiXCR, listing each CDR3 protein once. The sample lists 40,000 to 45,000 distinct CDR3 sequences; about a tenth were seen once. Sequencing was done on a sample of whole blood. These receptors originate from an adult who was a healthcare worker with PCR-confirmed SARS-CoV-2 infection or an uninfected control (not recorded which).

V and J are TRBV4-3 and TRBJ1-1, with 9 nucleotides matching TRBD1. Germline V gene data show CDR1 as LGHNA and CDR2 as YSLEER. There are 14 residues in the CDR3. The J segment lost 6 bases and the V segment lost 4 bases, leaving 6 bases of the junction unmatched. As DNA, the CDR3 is TGCGCCAGCAGCCGGGGACAGGGAGTGCCTGAAGCTTTCTTT. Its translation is CASSRGQGVPEAFF.

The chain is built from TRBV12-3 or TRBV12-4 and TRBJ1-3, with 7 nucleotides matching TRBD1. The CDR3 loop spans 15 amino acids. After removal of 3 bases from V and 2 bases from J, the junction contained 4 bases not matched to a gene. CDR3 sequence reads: CASSLAGGTGNTIYF. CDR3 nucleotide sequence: TGTGCCAGCAGTTTGGCAGGGGGAACTGGAAACACCATATATTTT.

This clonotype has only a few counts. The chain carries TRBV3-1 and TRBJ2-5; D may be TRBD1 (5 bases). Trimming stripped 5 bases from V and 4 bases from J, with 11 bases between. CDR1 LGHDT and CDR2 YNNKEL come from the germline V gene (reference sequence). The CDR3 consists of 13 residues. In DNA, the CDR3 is TGTGCCAGCAGCGGCAGGGCTGGAGAGACCCAGTACTTC. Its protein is CASSGRAGETQYF.

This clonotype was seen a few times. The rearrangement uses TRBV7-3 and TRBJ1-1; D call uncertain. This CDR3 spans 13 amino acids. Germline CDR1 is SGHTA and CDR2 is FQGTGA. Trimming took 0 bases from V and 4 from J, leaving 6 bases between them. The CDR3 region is CASSLTMSTEAFF. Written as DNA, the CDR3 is TGTGCCAGCAGCTTAACCATGAGCACTGAAGCTTTCTTT.

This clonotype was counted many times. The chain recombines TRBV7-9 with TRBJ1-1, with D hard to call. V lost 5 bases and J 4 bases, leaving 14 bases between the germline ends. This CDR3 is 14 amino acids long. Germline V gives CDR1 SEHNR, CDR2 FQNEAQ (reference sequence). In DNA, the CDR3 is TGTGCCAGCAGCCCAGCTCTGGGATCCACTGAAGCTTTCTTT. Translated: CASSPALGSTEAFF.

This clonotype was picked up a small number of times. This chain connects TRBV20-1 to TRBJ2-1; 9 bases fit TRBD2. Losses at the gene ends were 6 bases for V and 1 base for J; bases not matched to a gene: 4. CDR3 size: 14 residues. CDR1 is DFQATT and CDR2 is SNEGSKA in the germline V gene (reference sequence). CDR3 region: CSALTSGSYNEQFF. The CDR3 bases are TGCAGTGCCCTAACTAGCGGGTCCTACAATGAGCAGTTCTTC.

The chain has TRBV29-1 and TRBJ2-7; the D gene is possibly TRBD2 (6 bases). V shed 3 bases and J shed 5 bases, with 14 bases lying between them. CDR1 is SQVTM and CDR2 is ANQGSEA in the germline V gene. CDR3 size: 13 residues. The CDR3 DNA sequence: TGCAGCGTTGACGGGACGGGAGCCAACGAGCAGTACTTC. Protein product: CSVDGTGANEQYF.

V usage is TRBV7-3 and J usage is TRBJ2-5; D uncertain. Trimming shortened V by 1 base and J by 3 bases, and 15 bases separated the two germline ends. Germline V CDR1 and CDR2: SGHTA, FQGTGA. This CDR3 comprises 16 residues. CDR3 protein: CASSLNRGGIKETQYF. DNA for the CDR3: TGTGCCAGCAGCTTAAACAGAGGTGGGATTAAAGAGACCCAGTACTTC.

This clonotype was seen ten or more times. DNA for the CDR3: TGTGCCAGCAGCTTCTCTAGTGCTCAAGATACGCAGTATTTT. Its protein product is CASSFSSAQDTQYF. The rearrangement joins TRBV11-3 to TRBJ2-3; D is uncertain. The CDR3 runs to 14 residues. From germline, CDR1 is SGHNT and CDR2 YENEEA. The germline V and J ends were trimmed by 3 bases and 5 bases, with 12 bases remaining between them.

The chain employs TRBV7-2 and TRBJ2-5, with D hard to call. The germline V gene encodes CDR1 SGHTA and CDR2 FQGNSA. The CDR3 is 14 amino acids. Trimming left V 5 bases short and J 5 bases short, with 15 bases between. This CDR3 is CASSLLGNLETQYF. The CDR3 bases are TGTGCCAGCAGCCTCCTCGGTAACTTGGAGACCCAGTACTTC.

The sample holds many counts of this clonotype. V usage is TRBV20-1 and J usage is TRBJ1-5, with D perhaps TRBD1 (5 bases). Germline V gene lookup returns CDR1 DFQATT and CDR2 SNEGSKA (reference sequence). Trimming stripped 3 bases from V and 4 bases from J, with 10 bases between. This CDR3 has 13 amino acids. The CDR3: CSASLRENQPQHF. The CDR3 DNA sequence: TGCAGTGCTAGCCTCAGGGAGAATCAGCCCCAGCATTTT.

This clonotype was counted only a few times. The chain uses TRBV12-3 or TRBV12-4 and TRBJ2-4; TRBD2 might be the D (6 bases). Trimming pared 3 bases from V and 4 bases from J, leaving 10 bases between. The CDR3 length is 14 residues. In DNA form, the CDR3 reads TGTGCCAGCAGTTTTGACGGGAGAAAAAACATTCAGTACTTC. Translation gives CASSFDGRKNIQYF.

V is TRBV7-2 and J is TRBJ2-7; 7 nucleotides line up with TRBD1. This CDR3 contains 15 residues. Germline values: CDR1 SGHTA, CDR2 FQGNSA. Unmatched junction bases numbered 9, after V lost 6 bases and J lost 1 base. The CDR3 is CASRRSQGVSYEQYF. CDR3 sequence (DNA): TGTGCCAGCAGAAGAAGCCAGGGGGTATCCTACGAGCAGTACTTC.

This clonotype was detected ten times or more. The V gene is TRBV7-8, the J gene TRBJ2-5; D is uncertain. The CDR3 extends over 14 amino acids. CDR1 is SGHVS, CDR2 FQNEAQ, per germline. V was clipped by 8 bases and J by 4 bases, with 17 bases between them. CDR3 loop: CASHPRALGETQYF. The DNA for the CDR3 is TGTGCCAGCCACCCCCGGGCCCTGGGAGAGACCCAGTACTTC.

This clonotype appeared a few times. CDR3: CASSQSNYGYTF. CDR3 in DNA: TGTGCCAGCAGCCAGTCGAACTATGGCTACACCTTC. This chain connects TRBV14 to TRBJ1-2; D is undetermined. The CDR3 runs to 12 residues. Germline loops: CDR1 SGHDN, CDR2 FVKESK. V was trimmed by 3 bases and J by 2 bases, leaving 4 bases between them.

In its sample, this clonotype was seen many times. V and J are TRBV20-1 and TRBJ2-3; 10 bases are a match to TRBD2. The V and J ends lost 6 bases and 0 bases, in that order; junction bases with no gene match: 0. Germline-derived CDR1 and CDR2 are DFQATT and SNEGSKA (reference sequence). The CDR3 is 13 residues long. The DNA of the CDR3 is TGCAGTGCGGGACTAGCGAGCACAGATACGCAGTATTTT. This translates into CSAGLASTDTQYF.

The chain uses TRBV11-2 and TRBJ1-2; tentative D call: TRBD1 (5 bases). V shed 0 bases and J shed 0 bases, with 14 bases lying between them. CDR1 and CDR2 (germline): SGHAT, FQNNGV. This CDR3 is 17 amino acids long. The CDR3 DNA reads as TGTGCCAGCAGCTTAGATCTACGGGGACGGACTAACTATGGCTACACCTTC. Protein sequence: CASSLDLRGRTNYGYTF.

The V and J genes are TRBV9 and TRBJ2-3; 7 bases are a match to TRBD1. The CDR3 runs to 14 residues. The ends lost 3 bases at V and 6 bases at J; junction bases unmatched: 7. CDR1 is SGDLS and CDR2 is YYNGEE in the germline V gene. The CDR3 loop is CASSADRIMDTQYF. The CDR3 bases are TGTGCCAGCAGCGCGGACAGGATCATGGATACGCAGTATTTT. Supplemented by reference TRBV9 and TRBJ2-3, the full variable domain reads DSGVTQTPKHLITATGQRVTLRCSPRSGDLSVYWYQQSLDQGLQFLIQYYNGEERAKGNILERFSAQQFPDLHSELNLSSLELGDSALYFCASSADRIMDTQYFGPGTRLTVL.

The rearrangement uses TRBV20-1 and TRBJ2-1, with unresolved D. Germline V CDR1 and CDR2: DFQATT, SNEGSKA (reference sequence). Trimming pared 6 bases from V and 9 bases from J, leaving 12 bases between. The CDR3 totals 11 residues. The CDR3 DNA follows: TGCAGTGCCTTCCAGGAGACTGAGCAGTTCTTC. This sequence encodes CSAFQETEQFF.

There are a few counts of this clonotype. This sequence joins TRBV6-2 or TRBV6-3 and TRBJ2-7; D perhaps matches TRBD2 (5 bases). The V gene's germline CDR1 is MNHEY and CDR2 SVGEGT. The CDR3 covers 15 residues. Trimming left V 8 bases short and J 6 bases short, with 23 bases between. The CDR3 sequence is CASPRTGDPSSEQYF. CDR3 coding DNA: TGTGCCAGCCCAAGGACCGGGGATCCCTCCAGCGAGCAGTACTTC.

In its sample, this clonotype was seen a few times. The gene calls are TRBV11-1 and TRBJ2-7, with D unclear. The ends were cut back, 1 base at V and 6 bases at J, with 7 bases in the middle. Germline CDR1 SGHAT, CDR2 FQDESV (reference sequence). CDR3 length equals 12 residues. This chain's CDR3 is CASSLVGVEQYF. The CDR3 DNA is TGTGCCAGCAGCTTAGTAGGAGTCGAGCAGTACTTC.

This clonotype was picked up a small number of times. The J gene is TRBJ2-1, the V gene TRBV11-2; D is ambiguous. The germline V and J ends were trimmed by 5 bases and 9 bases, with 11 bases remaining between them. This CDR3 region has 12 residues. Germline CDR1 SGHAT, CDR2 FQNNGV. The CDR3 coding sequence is TGTGCCAGCAGCCCCCGGGCGATTGAGCAGTTCTTC. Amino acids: CASSPRAIEQFF. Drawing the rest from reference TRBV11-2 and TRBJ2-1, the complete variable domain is EAGVAQSPRYKIIEKRQSVAFWCNPISGHATLYWYQQILGQGPKLLIQFQNNGVVDDSQLPKDRFSAERLKGVDSTLKIQPAKLEDSAVYLCASSPRAIEQFFGPGTRLTVL.

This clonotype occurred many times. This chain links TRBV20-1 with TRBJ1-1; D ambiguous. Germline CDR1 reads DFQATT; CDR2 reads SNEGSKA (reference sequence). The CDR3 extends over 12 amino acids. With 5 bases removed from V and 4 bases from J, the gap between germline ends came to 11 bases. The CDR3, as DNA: TGCAGTGCTTTCCCCGGCTTCACTGAAGCTTTCTTT. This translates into CSAFPGFTEAFF.